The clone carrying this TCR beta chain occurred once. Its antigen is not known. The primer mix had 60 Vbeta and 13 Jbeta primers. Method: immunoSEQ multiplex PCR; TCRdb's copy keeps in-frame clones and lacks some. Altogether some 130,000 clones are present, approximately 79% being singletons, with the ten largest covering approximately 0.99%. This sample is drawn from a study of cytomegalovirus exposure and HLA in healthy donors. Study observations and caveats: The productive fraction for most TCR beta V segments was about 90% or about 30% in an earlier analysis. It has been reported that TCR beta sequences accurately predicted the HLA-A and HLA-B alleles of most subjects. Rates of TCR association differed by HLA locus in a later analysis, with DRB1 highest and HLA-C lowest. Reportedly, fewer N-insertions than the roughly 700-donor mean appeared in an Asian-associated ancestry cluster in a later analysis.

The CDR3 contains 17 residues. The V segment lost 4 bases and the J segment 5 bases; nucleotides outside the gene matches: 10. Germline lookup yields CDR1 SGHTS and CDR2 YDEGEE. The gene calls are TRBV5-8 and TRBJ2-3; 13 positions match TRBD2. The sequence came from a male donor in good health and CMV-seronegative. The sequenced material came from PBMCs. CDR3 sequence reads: CASSPAGTSGIGDTQYF. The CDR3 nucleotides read TGTGCCAGCAGCCCAGCCGGGACTAGCGGGATTGGAGATACGCAGTATTTT. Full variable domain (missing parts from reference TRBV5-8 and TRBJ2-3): EAGVTQSPTHLIKTRGQQATLRCSPISGHTSVYWYQQALGLGLQFLLWYDEGEERNRGNFPPRFSGRQFPNYSSELNVNALELEDSALYLCASSPAGTSGIGDTQYFGPGTRLTVL.